This is a list of T cell receptor beta chains from one sample in a study of T cell repertoires in cytomegalovirus infection. TCRdb analysed the reads with MiXCR anew, one entry per CDR3 protein. This sample yields a few hundred thousand distinct CDR3 sequences, of which 40% are seen a single time; about 46% belongs to the top ten. Antigens for these TCRs are unknown. Specimen: cultured PBMCs, collected from culture after CMV antigen stimulation. All receptors come from a human donor in good health (CMV status not recorded). Some clones in this sample may be carry-over from other donors' samples. Both conserved end residues are part of each CDR3. A D gene is named only where the DNA matches it firmly. A row's size may be missing; if present it is once, few, many or a size class.

clone_size,d_call,v_call,cdr3_aa
-,TRBD1,TRBV4-3,CASSQDVTGTGTGELFF
-,TRBD2,TRBV7-2,CASSPMEGLAARATYEQYF
-,-,TRBV12-3/TRBV12-4,CASSLPGHENTIYF
-,-,TRBV7-2,CASSLTDNYGYTF
few,-,TRBV7-2,CASSLLATGFYGYTF
few,TRBD2,TRBV6-2/TRBV6-3,CASSYGSAIAGGYSYEQYF
few,TRBD1,TRBV11-2,CASSTGQGGVTEAFF
-,-,TRBV2,CASGSSNRGYEQYF
few,-,TRBV7-2,CAIFVLNTGELFF
many,-,TRBV7-6,CASSLVPAYGYTF
-,-,TRBV18,CASSLVMFGNEQFF
many,TRBD1,TRBV7-2,CASSSGTERSETQYF
few,-,TRBV19,CASSNGKATNEKLFF
-,TRBD1,TRBV7-9,CASSVVGQGSDEQFF
many,TRBD1,TRBV7-2,CASSRDRFTDTQYF
few,-,TRBV6-1,CASALRGGNSPLHF
-,-,TRBV20-1,CSARGEYEQFF
few,-,TRBV6-2/TRBV6-3,CASATETDTQYF
-,-,TRBV12-3/TRBV12-4,CASSFNRGTDTQYF
-,-,TRBV7-2,CASAPWGSGNTIYF
-,TRBD1,TRBV7-2,CASSHDRVKGYTF
-,-,TRBV7-2,CASSNTGARGDTQYF
-,-,TRBV7-2,CASSLARGSWSTDTQYF
once,-,TRBV19,CASSIVSRETQYF
few,-,TRBV5-1,CASSFSGTADTQYF
-,-,TRBV6-2/TRBV6-3,CASSYLAYEQYF
few,TRBD2,TRBV7-8,CASSGPPGLAGYEQYF
-,-,TRBV6-2/TRBV6-3,CASTYWRQNTEAFF
-,-,TRBV5-6,CASSMGPTYEQYF
once,-,TRBV7-2,CASSPSPGQPRHF
-,TRBD2,TRBV7-9,CASSNSGSGGVGQFF
-,-,TRBV5-1,CASTQEGTEAFF
many,-,TRBV11-2,CASSLGASGSTDTQYF
many,-,TRBV7-2,CASSPRTYDGNTIYF
few,-,TRBV12-3/TRBV12-4,CASSFAPGRDTDTQYF
-,-,TRBV11-2,CASSPLRDFNSPLHF
-,TRBD1,TRBV27,CASSLLPGQGLETQYF
-,TRBD2,TRBV4-1,CASSAVAGPGDEQFF
-,TRBD2,TRBV6-5,CASSTIAGGGETQYF
-,-,TRBV7-8,CASSLELRALVF
once,-,TRBV5-1,CASSPERKNTEAFF
-,-,TRBV6-2/TRBV6-3,CASSRGTRGTGELFF
few,TRBD2,TRBV7-6,CASSSITSGGQYEQYF
-,TRBD1,TRBV6-2/TRBV6-3,CASSQRPGQLSHGYTF
-,-,TRBV6-2/TRBV6-3,CASSYPTGFFTGELFF
-,TRBD1,TRBV27,CASSFGTGEVVQYF
many,-,TRBV7-2,CASSLVPGALTGELFF
-,TRBD2,TRBV7-9,CASSFGRGGPPHF
-,TRBD2,TRBV2,CASSETSGRETQYF
-,-,TRBV10-3,CAISRTADYEQYF
few,-,TRBV7-2,CASSLVSGSNYGYTF
-,-,TRBV7-9,CASRPDGSNQPQHF
-,-,TRBV12-3/TRBV12-4,CASSLWRRQNEQFF
-,TRBD2,TRBV7-6,CASSLRGRREGTYEQYF
few,TRBD1,TRBV11-2,CASSGTGVGIQYF